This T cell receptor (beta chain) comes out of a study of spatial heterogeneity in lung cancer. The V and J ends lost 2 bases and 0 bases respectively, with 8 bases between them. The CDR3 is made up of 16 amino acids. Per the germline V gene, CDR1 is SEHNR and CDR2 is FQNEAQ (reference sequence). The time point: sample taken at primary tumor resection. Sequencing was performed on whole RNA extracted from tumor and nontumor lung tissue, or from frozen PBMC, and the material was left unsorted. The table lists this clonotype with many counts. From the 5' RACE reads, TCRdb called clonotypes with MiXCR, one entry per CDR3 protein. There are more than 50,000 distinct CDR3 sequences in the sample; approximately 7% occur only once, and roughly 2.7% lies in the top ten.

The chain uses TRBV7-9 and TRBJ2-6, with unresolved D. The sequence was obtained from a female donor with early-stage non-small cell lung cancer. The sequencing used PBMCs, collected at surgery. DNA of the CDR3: TGTGCCAGCAGCTTAATCGGCGGCTCTGGGGCCAACGTCCTGACTTTC. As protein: CASSLIGGSGANVLTF.